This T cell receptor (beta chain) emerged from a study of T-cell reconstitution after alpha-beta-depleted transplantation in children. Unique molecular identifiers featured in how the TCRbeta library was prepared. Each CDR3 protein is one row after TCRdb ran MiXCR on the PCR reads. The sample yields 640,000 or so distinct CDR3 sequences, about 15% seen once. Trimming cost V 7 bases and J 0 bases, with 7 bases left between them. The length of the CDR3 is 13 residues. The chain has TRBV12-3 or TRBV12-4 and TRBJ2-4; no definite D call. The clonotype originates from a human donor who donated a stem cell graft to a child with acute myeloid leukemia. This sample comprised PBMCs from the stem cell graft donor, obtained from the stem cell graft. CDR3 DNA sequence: TGTGCCAGCAATGACCTAGCCAAAAACATTCAGTACTTC. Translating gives CASNDLAKNIQYF.